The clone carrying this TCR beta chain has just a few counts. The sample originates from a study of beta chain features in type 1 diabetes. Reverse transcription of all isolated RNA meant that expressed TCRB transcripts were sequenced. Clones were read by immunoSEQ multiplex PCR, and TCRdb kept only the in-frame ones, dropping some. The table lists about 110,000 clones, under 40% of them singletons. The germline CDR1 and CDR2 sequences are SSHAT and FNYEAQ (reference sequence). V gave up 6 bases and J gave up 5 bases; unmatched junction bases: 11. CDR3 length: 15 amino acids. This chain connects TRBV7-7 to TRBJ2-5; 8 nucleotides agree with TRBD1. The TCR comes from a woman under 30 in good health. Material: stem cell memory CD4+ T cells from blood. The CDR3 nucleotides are TGTGCCAGCAGTCAGGGGACAGGTTTATTCGAGACCCAGTACTTC. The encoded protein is CASSQGTGLFETQYF.